This T cell receptor (beta chain) was identified during a study of CD8 T cells in Susac syndrome. It was negative isolation that provided the CD8+ and CD4+ T cells, whereas TEMRA cells were enriched by FACS. With regard to this clonotype: Antigen specificity is unknown.

The RNA input was about 0.5 to 1 ug, and it was reverse transcribed with random hexamers. Across 54 Vbeta and 13 Jbeta, immunoSEQ multiplex PCR amplified TCR beta CDR3. TCRdb analysed the immunoSEQ multiplex PCR reads with MiXCR anew, one entry per CDR3 protein. Here the sample spans about 440,000 distinct CDR3 sequences, 75% to 90% being singletons. Germline V gene lookup returns CDR1 LNHDA and CDR2 SQIVND (reference sequence). The CDR3 length is 16 residues. V was shortened by 5 bases and J by 0 bases, with 14 bases between the two germline ends. Study conclusions and caveats: TCR sequencing and HLA analysis covered a relatively small number of individuals.

The chain joins TRBV19 to TRBJ2-1; the D call may be TRBD1 or TRBD2 (5 bases each). The origin of this receptor is a human donor with multiple sclerosis. The specimen sequenced was CD8+ T cells from PBMCs. The CDR3 region is CASSPDGASSYNEQFF. The CDR3 bases are TGTGCCAGTAGTCCAGACGGGGCTAGCTCCTACAATGAGCAGTTCTTC.